This TCR beta chain originates from a study of somatic mutations in cytotoxic T cells in rheumatoid arthritis. Libraries were prepared by immunoSEQ multiplex PCR; TCRdb keeps only in-frame clonotypes and omits some of them. The sample has 6,000 to 9,000 clones, more than 45% seen once. Study-wide results and limits: For rheumatoid arthritis patients, CD8+ clonality increased with age, whereas it did not in healthy controls. For CD8+ T-cell clonality, rheumatoid arthritis patients and age-matched healthy controls did not differ significantly. There were about an eighth of the roughly 60 patients in whom the largest CD8+ clone exceeded 20% of CD8+ cells.

This CDR3 spans 15 amino acids. CDR1 is WSHSY and CDR2 is SAAADI in the germline V gene. In the case of this clone: No antigen is known for it.

The chain joins TRBV10-2 to TRBJ2-5; 12 bases match TRBD1. The J call is doubtful: the DNA matches TRBJ2-7 better. The sample taken for sequencing was CD8+ T cells sorted from blood. The TCR sequence derives from a woman aged 40 to 49 in good health. CDR3 protein: CASSESGTGGGEQYF. The CDR3 DNA sequence: TGCGCCAGCAGTGAGTCCGGGACAGGGGGCGGCGAGCAGTACTTC.